The 5 T cell receptor beta chains presented below share a single source sample, sequenced in a study of T-cell memory formation after mild COVID-19. MiXCR, run by TCRdb on the 5' RACE reads, gives a single entry per CDR3 protein. The sample has roughly 400,000 distinct CDR3 sequences, roughly 18% seen once. The sample taken for sequencing was PBMCs or a T cell subset sorted from them (not recorded which). These receptors all stem from a man in his late teens or twenties who had mild COVID-19 (a few samples of this study predate the infection). Cell type and time point are not known.

This clonotype was detected only a few times. The chain couples TRBV7-7 to TRBJ2-1; D might be TRBD1 (5 bases). Germline V gives CDR1 SSHAT, CDR2 FNYEAQ (reference sequence). The germline V and J ends were trimmed by 5 bases and 6 bases, with 11 bases remaining between them. The CDR3 totals 13 residues. The CDR3 nucleotides are TGTGCCAGCAGCCTCCTAGGGGCCAATGAGCAGTTCTTC. It encodes CASSLLGANEQFF.

This clonotype appeared a few times. This CDR3 reads CASSGRRDEQFF. CDR3 bases: TGTGCCAGCAGCGGCAGGAGGGATGAGCAGTTCTTC. The chain carries TRBV7-2 and TRBJ2-1, with D possibly being TRBD2 (6 bases). The CDR3 extends over 12 amino acids. Trimming stripped 5 bases from V and 8 bases from J, with 10 bases between. Germline lookup yields CDR1 SGHTA and CDR2 FQGNSA. The whole variable domain, filled in from reference TRBV7-2 and TRBJ2-1, reads GAGVSQSPSNKVTEKGKDVELRCDPISGHTALYWYRQSLGQGLEFLIYFQGNSAPDKSGLPSDRFSAERTGGSVSTLTIQRTQQEDSAVYLCASSGRRDEQFFGPGTRLTVL.

J is TRBJ1-1 and V is TRBV4-3, with D uncertain. Germline CDR1 reads LGHNA; CDR2 reads YSLEER. The V end lost 0 bases, the J end lost 1 base, and 6 bases lay between the germline ends. This CDR3 comprises 14 residues. The CDR3 protein is CASSQDGKNTEAFF. CDR3 nucleotide sequence: TGCGCCAGCAGCCAAGATGGCAAGAACACTGAAGCTTTCTTT.

The V gene is TRBV9, the J gene TRBJ2-1; tentative D call: TRBD2 (5 bases). CDR3 length equals 16 residues. Germline V gives CDR1 SGDLS, CDR2 YYNGEE. Trimming removed 0 bases at V and 0 bases at J, with 10 bases between. The chain's CDR3 is CASSVVSGRSYNEQFF. CDR3 DNA: TGTGCCAGCAGCGTAGTGAGCGGCCGCTCCTACAATGAGCAGTTCTTC. The full variable domain, its missing parts supplied by reference TRBV9 and TRBJ2-1, is DSGVTQTPKHLITATGQRVTLRCSPRSGDLSVYWYQQSLDQGLQFLIQYYNGEERAKGNILERFSAQQFPDLHSELNLSSLELGDSALYFCASSVVSGRSYNEQFFGPGTRLTVL.

V gene TRBV11-2 combines with J gene TRBJ2-5; 8 bases match TRBD2. V shed 5 bases and J 7 bases; nucleotides not matched to a gene: 9. CDR1 SGHAT and CDR2 FQNNGV come from the germline V gene. This CDR3 spans 14 amino acids. CDR3 region: CASSQWGGGPTQYF. The CDR3 bases are TGTGCCAGCAGCCAATGGGGCGGGGGGCCGACCCAGTACTTC.